This T cell receptor (beta chain) was identified in a study of cytomegalovirus exposure and HLA in healthy donors. On this clone itself: The antigen is undetermined.

V was clipped by 5 bases and J by 4 bases, with 14 bases between them. The CDR3 length is 14 residues. CDR1 and CDR2 from the germline V gene are LNHDA and SQIVND (reference sequence). Study observations and caveats: TCR beta chains numbering some 160 were designated cytomegalovirus-associated. Analyzed later, association rates of TCRs varied across HLA loci, with DRB1 most and HLA-C fewest.

This PCR relied on a set of 60 Vbeta primers and 13 Jbeta primers. Sequenced by immunoSEQ multiplex PCR; TCRdb stores in-frame clones only, minus some. In the table there are about 120,000 clones, around four fifths of which are singletons. The chain carries TRBV19 and TRBJ1-2; a possible D gene is TRBD1 (6 bases). The clonotype was recovered from a man aged 18 to 30 in good health and CMV-seropositive. The sequenced sample was PBMCs. CDR3 sequence (DNA): TGTGCCAGTAGTGTTCCCGGGACACCCTATGGCTACACCTTC. Translating gives CASSVPGTPYGYTF.